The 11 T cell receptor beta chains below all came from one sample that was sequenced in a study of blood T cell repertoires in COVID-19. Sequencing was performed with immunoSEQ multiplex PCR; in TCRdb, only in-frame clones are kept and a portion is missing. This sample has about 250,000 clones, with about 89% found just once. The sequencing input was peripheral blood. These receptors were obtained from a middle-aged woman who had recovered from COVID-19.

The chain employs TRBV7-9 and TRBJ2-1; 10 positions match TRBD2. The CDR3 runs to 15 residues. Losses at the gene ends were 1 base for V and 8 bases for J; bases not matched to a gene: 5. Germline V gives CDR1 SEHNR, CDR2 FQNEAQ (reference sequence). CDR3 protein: CASSLGSSGSDEQFF. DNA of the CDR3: TGTGCCAGCAGCTTAGGCTCTAGCGGGAGCGATGAGCAGTTCTTC.

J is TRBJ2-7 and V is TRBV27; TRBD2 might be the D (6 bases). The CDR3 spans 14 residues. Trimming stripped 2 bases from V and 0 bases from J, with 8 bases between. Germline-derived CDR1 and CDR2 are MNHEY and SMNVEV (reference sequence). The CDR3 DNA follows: TGTGCCAGCAGTTTAGCTAGCGCCTCCTACGAGCAGTACTTC. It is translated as CASSLASASYEQYF.

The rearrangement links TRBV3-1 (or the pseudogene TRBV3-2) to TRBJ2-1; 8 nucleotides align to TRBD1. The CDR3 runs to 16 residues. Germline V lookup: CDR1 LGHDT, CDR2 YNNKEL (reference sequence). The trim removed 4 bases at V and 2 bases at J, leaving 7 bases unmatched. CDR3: CASSRGTGGTYNEQFF. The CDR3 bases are TGTGCCAGCAGCCGGGGGACAGGTGGTACCTACAATGAGCAGTTCTTC.

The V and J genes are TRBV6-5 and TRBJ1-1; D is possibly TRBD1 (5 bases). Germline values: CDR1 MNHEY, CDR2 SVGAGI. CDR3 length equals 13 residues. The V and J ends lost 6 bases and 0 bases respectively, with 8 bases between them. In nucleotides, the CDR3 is TGTGCCAGCAGACAGGATCTGAACACTGAAGCTTTCTTT. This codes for CASRQDLNTEAFF.

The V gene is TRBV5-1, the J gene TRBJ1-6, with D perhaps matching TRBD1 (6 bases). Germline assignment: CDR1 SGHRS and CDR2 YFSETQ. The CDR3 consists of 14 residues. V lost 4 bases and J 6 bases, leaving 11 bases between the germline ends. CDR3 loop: CASSTTGANSPLHF. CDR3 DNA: TGCGCCAGCAGCACGACAGGTGCTAATTCACCCCTCCACTTT.

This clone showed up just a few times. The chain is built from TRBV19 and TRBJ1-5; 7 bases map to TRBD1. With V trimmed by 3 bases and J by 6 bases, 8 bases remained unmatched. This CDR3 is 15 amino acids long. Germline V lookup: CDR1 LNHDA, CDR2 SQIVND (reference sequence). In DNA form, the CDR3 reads TGTGCCAGTAGTATCTCCAGGGGGTACGGTCAGCCCCAGCATTTT. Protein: CASSISRGYGQPQHF.

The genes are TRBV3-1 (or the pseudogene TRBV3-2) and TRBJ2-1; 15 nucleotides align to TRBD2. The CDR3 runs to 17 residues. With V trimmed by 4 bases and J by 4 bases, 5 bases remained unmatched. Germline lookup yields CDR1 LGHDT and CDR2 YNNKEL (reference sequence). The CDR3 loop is CASSLTGLAGGYNEQFF. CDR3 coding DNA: TGTGCCAGCAGCCTGACCGGACTAGCGGGAGGGTACAATGAGCAGTTCTTC.

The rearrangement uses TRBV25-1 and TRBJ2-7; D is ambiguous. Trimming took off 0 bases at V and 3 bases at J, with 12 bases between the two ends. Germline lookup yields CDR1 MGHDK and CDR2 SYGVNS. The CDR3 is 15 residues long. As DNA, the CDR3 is TGTGCCAGCAGTGAATACGAAGGTAGCTTCTACGAGCAGTACTTC. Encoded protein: CASSEYEGSFYEQYF.

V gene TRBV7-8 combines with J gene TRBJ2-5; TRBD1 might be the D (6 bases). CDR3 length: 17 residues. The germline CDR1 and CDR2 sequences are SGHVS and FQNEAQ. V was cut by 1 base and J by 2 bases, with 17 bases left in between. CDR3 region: CASSLVGRRGPQETQYF. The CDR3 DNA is TGTGCCAGCAGCTTAGTTGGGCGCAGGGGTCCTCAAGAGACCCAGTACTTC.

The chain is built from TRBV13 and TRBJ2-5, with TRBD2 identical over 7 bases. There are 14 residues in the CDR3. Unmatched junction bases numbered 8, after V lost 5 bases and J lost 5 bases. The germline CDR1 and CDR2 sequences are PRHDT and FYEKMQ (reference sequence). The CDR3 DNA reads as TGTGCCAGCAGCCTTGGACGGGGAGGGGAGACCCAGTACTTC. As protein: CASSLGRGGETQYF. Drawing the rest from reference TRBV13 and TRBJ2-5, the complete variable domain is AAGVIQSPRHLIKEKRETATLKCYPIPRHDTVYWYQQGPGQDPQFLISFYEKMQSDKGSIPDRFSAQQFSDYHSELNMSSLELGDSALYFCASSLGRGGETQYFGPGTRLLVL.

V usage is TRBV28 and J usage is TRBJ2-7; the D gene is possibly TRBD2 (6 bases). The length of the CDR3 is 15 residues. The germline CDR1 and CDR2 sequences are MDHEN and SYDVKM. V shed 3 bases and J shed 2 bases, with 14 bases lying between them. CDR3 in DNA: TGTGCCAGCAGTTTTCCAGCGGGTGGGACCTACGAGCAGTACTTC. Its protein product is CASSFPAGGTYEQYF.